This T cell receptor beta chain emerged from a study of blood T cell repertoires in COVID-19 (dated by TCRdb to about 2020). Looking at the study overall: The collaborator samples originated in the United States, Italy and Spain and spanned the acute and convalescent phases of COVID-19. The material from the prospective study consisted of cDNA or gDNA derived from T cells, B-cell-depleted T cells, or PBMCs. The dataset comprised deeply sampled blood TCRbeta repertoires from subjects exposed to, actively infected with, or recovered from COVID-19. A freely available public database, intended as a resource for researchers studying the immune response to SARS-CoV-2, is where the repertoires were released. Samples came from the ongoing ImmuneRACE study (first 160 participants) plus 1,254 subjects from 6 global collaborators. A de-identified subject ID, COVID-19 status, age in years and sex were almost always included in the sample metadata. HLA class I and class II types, where available, came from metadata supplied by the sample provider rather than from assay-based typing.

TCRbeta CDR3 regions were amplified from genomic DNA using the immunoSEQ Assay, a bias-controlled multiplex PCR. In the authors' own workflow: The number of nucleated cells in each sample was estimated from the amplification of reference gene primers within the assay. To quantify the absolute abundance of each unique TCRbeta CDR3 rearrangement, sequence reads were collapsed and filtered. For each sample, productive Simpson clonality was calculated as the square root of Simpson's diversity index across productive rearrangements. TCRdb obtained this table from immuneACCESS and retained in-frame rearrangements with V and J assigned. These tables miss some clones; where compared with another copy, unresolved V genes account for less than half of the shortfall, and the remainder is unexplained. That table gives V, J and clone size, and the DNA gave D and trimming. For this sample there are 350,000 to 500,000 clones; approximately 90% appear just once. The ten largest account for about 1.5% of the sample.

The CDR3 goes from the cysteine to the phenylalanine over 14 residues. Only the CDR3 DNA is retained, 42 bases long and in frame from the first base. The germline V end is reduced by 8 bases and the J end by 3 bases; junction bases left unmatched: 7. The CDR1 and CDR2 encoded by the germline V gene are SNHLY and FYNNEI. Broader findings and caveats from the paper: The quantity of clinical and demographic metadata differed by source and by participant and was supplied without curation.

In the prospective study, participants were about 18 to 95 years old, resided in 24 geographic areas of the United States, and were enrolled through a virtual design. In the prospective study, cohorts were assigned on the basis of participant-reported clinical history obtained from a screening survey and a study questionnaire. Exposed participants were defined as having been in contact with someone with a PCR-confirmed or clinician-diagnosed COVID-19 case within 2 weeks of study entry. Mobile phlebotomists in the prospective study collected whole blood, serum and a nasopharyngeal or oropharyngeal swab from every participant. Additional blood draws and questionnaires over an approximately two-month period could optionally be provided by prospective study participants. Blood samples from the prospective study were shipped frozen or at room temperature prior to DNA extraction. This clone was seen a handful of times. Its target antigen remains unknown. No base-level quality is on record; no much larger clone is a single base apart.

This receptor chain uses TRBV2 and TRBJ2-1; 7 central nucleotides agree with TRBD2. The sample taken for sequencing was PBMCs or T cells enriched from blood (not recorded which). This TCR derives from a woman aged 18 to 35 who had been exposed to COVID-19. The CDR3 region: CASWDERGYNEQFF. The DNA sequence is TGTGCCAGCTGGGACGAGCGGGGCTACAATGAGCAGTTCTTC.